Presented here are 15 T cell receptor beta chains from one specimen sequenced in a study of cytomegalovirus exposure and HLA in healthy donors. Both 60 Vbeta primers and 13 Jbeta primers went into the PCR. Measured with immunoSEQ multiplex PCR; TCRdb has only the in-frame clones, and not every one. The repertoire holds 100,000 to 150,000 clones, with 84% as singletons. Specimen: PBMCs. The source of these receptors is a woman younger than 30 in good health and CMV-seropositive.

The chain joins TRBV18 to TRBJ1-4, with unresolved D. The V gene lost 1 base and the J gene lost 7 bases, with 10 bases spanning the gap. CDR1 KGHSH and CDR2 LQKENI come from the germline V gene. This CDR3 is built from 14 residues. In DNA, the CDR3 is TGTGCCAGCTCACCACAGGCGGTTGCTGAAAAACTGTTTTTT. Translating it yields CASSPQAVAEKLFF.

This clone came up once. V usage is TRBV5-1 and J usage is TRBJ1-1, with D possibly being TRBD1 (5 bases). Trimming pared 4 bases from V and 4 bases from J, leaving 11 bases between. The CDR3 contains 13 residues. Germline V gives CDR1 SGHRS, CDR2 YFSETQ. The CDR3 loop reads CASSRTSSTEAFF. The CDR3 coding sequence is TGCGCCAGCAGCCGGACATCTAGCACTGAAGCTTTCTTT.

DNA for the CDR3: TGTGCCAGCAGCTCGACAGGGGGCGGATCTGGGGCCAACGTCCTGACTTTC. Its translation: CASSSTGGGSGANVLTF. This chain uses TRBV11-2 with TRBJ2-6; 10 bases fit TRBD1. The CDR3 covers 17 residues. The trim removed 4 bases at V and 1 base at J, leaving 4 bases unmatched. Germline CDR1 and CDR2: SGHAT and FQNNGV.

V usage is TRBV18 and J usage is TRBJ1-1; no clear D gene. This CDR3 is 13 amino acids long. Germline CDR1 KGHSH, CDR2 LQKENI. Trimming cost V 3 bases and J 1 base, with 6 bases left between them. CDR3 residues: CASSPSSNTEAFF. The CDR3 DNA reads TGTGCCAGCTCACCCTCGTCGAACACTGAAGCTTTCTTT.

The chain couples TRBV30 to TRBJ1-2; TRBD1 aligns across 9 bases. The ends lost 4 bases at V and 4 bases at J; junction bases unmatched: 7. CDR1 and CDR2 (germline): GTSNPN, SVGIG (reference sequence). This CDR3 spans 14 amino acids. The CDR3, as DNA: TGTGCCTGGATTGGGGACAGGGAGGGCTATGGCTACACCTTC. Encoded protein: CAWIGDREGYGYTF.

The CDR3: CASSPGHRAEAFF. Written as DNA, the CDR3 is TGTGCCAGCAGCCCGGGACATAGGGCTGAAGCTTTCTTT. The rearrangement joins TRBV7-6 to TRBJ1-1, with D maybe TRBD1 (6 bases). The V gene lost 5 bases and the J gene lost 6 bases, with 13 bases spanning the gap. The germline V gene has CDR1 SGHVS and CDR2 FNYEAQ. CDR3 length: 13 amino acids. The complete variable domain, with remaining parts taken from reference TRBV7-6 and TRBJ1-1, reads GAGVSQSPRYKVTKRGQDVALRCDPISGHVSLYWYRQALGQGPEFLTYFNYEAQQDKSGLPNDRFSAERPEGSISTLTIQRTEQRDSAMYRCASSPGHRAEAFFGQGTRLTVV.

The CDR3 sequence is CASSQGLAGARGGELFF. DNA of the CDR3: TGCGCCAGCAGCCAGGGACTAGCGGGGGCCCGCGGCGGGGAGCTGTTTTTT. The J gene is TRBJ2-2, the V gene TRBV4-1, with TRBD2 identical over 14 bases. The CDR3 totals 17 residues. The V segment lost 3 bases and the J segment 7 bases; nucleotides outside the gene matches: 7. Germline V gene lookup returns CDR1 MGHRA and CDR2 YSYEKL.

The gene calls are TRBV7-9 and TRBJ2-2; TRBD2 matches 13 bases. V shed 10 bases, J shed 2 bases, and the junction held 7 bases outside the gene matches. Germline values: CDR1 SEHNR, CDR2 FQNEAQ (reference sequence). The CDR3 totals 16 residues. CDR3 in amino acids: CAINGLAGDNTGELFF. The CDR3 bases are TGTGCCATCAATGGACTAGCGGGGGATAACACCGGGGAGCTGTTTTTT.

The rearrangement links TRBV10-1 to TRBJ2-5; 9 bases are a match to TRBD2. The CDR3 has 13 amino acids. V shed 4 bases, J shed 3 bases, and the junction held 0 bases outside the gene matches. CDR1 is WNHNN, CDR2 SYGVQD, per germline (reference sequence). CDR3: CASSASGEETQYF. CDR3 DNA: TGCGCCAGCAGTGCTAGCGGGGAAGAGACCCAGTACTTC.

The chain carries TRBV29-1 and TRBJ2-5, with D maybe TRBD2 (5 bases). Deletions cut 5 bases from V and 2 bases from J, with 9 bases between. The CDR3 length is 12 residues. Per the germline V gene, CDR1 is SQVTM and CDR2 is ANQGSEA. This CDR3 reads CSVFGLQETQYF. CDR3 in DNA: TGCAGCGTTTTTGGACTGCAAGAGACCCAGTACTTC. The variable domain in full, completed from reference TRBV29-1 and TRBJ2-5, reads SAVISQKPSRDICQRGTSLTIQCQVDSQVTMMFWYRQQPGQSLTLIATANQGSEATYESGFVIDKFPISRPNLTFSTLTVSNMSPEDSSIYLCSVFGLQETQYFGPGTRLLVL.

V and J are TRBV7-3 and TRBJ1-1; TRBD1 matches 9 bases. The germline CDR1 and CDR2 sequences are SGHTA and FQGTGA. Losses at the gene ends were 5 bases for V and 5 bases for J; bases not matched to a gene: 12. The CDR3 is 16 amino acids. The CDR3 DNA reads as TGTGCCAGCAGCCCGAGCGGACAGGGGTCGGTAACTGAAGCTTTCTTT. Its translation is CASSPSGQGSVTEAFF.

The chain links TRBV4-1 to TRBJ2-5; TRBD1 agrees at 7 bases. CDR3 length equals 15 residues. V trimming: 4 bases; J trimming: 4 bases; junction bases outside the gene matches: 9. CDR1 is MGHRA and CDR2 is YSYEKL in the germline V gene. CDR3 coding DNA: TGCGCCAGCAGCCCAGGGGGAAGGTCCCCAGAGACCCAGTACTTC. The encoded protein is CASSPGGRSPETQYF.

V usage is TRBV6-1 and J usage is TRBJ2-1, with unresolved D. Deletions cut 5 bases from V and 2 bases from J, with 4 bases between. The CDR3 contains 12 residues. Germline CDR1 is MNHNS and CDR2 is SASEGT. The CDR3: CASSITYNEQFF. CDR3 coding DNA: TGTGCCAGCAGTATAACCTACAATGAGCAGTTCTTC.

The CDR3 DNA is TGTGCCAGCAGTGAGACAGGGCAAATTCTTGGGCCCCAGCATTTT. It yields the protein CASSETGQILGPQHF. The rearrangement links TRBV25-1 to TRBJ1-5; TRBD1 matches at 7 bases. From germline, CDR1 is MGHDK and CDR2 SYGVNS. Germline trimming cut 3 bases from V and 9 bases from J; bases unmatched to any gene: 11. The length of the CDR3 is 15 residues.

The chain employs TRBV7-9 and TRBJ1-5, with unresolved D. This CDR3 is 15 amino acids long. Trimming took off 5 bases at V and 3 bases at J, with 14 bases between the two ends. Germline V gives CDR1 SEHNR, CDR2 FQNEAQ (reference sequence). CDR3: CASSPERRLNQPQHF. CDR3 DNA sequence: TGTGCCAGCAGCCCCGAGAGGCGGCTCAATCAGCCCCAGCATTTT.